These 22 T cell receptor beta chains were all obtained from the same sample, sequenced in a study of tumor and adjacent non-tumor tissue in lung cancer. The library came from three nested PCR rounds adapted from ARM-PCR protocols. TCRdb recomputed calls from the multiplex PCR reads with MiXCR, one row per CDR3 protein. This table holds about 140,000 distinct CDR3 sequences, approximately 64% found once. The template was RNA from unsorted bulk tissue. Sequencing used lung tumor tissue. All receptors come from a man aged 55 to 70 with small cell lung cancer.

With respect to this clonotype: Its ends do not fully match the called genes, so a read error is possible. The chain links TRBV12-3 or TRBV12-4 to TRBJ1-2; unclear D gene. This CDR3 is built from 14 residues. As DNA, the CDR3 is TGTACCAGCAGTTTAACCCCCTCTGAGTCTGGCTACACCTTC. Translating gives CTSSLTPSESGYTF.

This chain uses TRBV20-1 with TRBJ1-5, with D possibly TRBD1 on 6 matching bases. This CDR3 has 14 residues. The V end was cut by 3 bases, the J end by 3 bases, with 12 bases between. Germline assignment: CDR1 DFQATT and CDR2 SNEGSKA (reference sequence). In nucleotides, the CDR3 is TGCAGTGCTAGGAGGACAGCCTCCAATCAGCCCCAGCATTTT. Translation: CSARRTASNQPQHF.

The V and J genes are TRBV5-5 and TRBJ2-5; D ambiguous. The CDR3 consists of 11 residues. Germline CDR1 SGHKS, CDR2 YYEKEE (reference sequence). CDR3 protein: CISKRTETQYF. CDR3 sequence (DNA): TGTATCAGCAAAAGAACGGAGACCCAGTACTTC.

This clonotype was seen only a few times. A clone one base away is much larger, so this may be a read error. The CDR3 region is CASSGLRDNEQFF. The CDR3, as DNA: TGTGCCAGCAGTGGTTTGCGCGACAATGAGCAGTTCTTC. The J gene is TRBJ2-1, the V gene TRBV6-6; D not certain. This CDR3 is built from 13 residues. The germline V and J ends were trimmed by 5 bases and 5 bases, with 10 bases remaining between them. Per the germline V gene, CDR1 is MNHNY and CDR2 is SVGAGI (reference sequence).

This clonotype was recorded at least ten times. This rearrangement joins TRBV6-1 to TRBJ2-7; D is possibly TRBD1 (7 bases). Germline V gene data show CDR1 as MNHNS and CDR2 as SASEGT. The V gene lost 3 bases and the J gene lost 2 bases, with 17 bases spanning the gap. There are 16 residues in the CDR3. DNA for the CDR3: TGTGCCAGCAGTGATTCGGACAGGACTACCACCTACGAGCAGTACTTC. Encoded protein: CASSDSDRTTTYEQYF.

V is TRBV6-1 and J is TRBJ2-3; 9 bases are a match to TRBD2. The CDR3 length is 15 residues. Per the germline V gene, CDR1 is MNHNS and CDR2 is SASEGT. The V gene end was trimmed by 2 bases and the J gene end by 4 bases; junction bases not matched to a gene: 4. The CDR3 DNA follows: TGTGCCAGCAGTGAACTAGCGGGAATCGCAGATACGCAGTATTTT. Translated, it gives CASSELAGIADTQYF.

The J gene is TRBJ2-1, the V gene TRBV11-2, with D perhaps matching TRBD1 or TRBD2 (5 bases each). CDR1 and CDR2 from the germline V gene are SGHAT and FQNNGV. The CDR3 runs 14 residues. The V gene lost 8 bases and the J gene lost 5 bases, with 16 bases spanning the gap. CDR3 nucleotides: TGTGCCAGCCCGGAGCGGCAGGGCAACAATGAGCAGTTCTTC. This codes for CASPERQGNNEQFF. The variable domain in full, with the rest retrieved from reference TRBV11-2 and TRBJ2-1, is EAGVAQSPRYKIIEKRQSVAFWCNPISGHATLYWYQQILGQGPKLLIQFQNNGVVDDSQLPKDRFSAERLKGVDSTLKIQPAKLEDSAVYLCASPERQGNNEQFFGPGTRLTVL.

This clonotype was detected a few times. Germline and junction disagree at one end, which may indicate a read error. This chain joins TRBV6-6 and TRBJ2-1, with 8 bases matching TRBD2. The CDR3 spans 15 residues. Germline V gives CDR1 MNHNY, CDR2 SVGAGI (reference sequence). The CDR3 DNA reads as TGTGCCAGCTCACGAAGCGGGAGAAAATACCATGAGCAGCTCTTC. Translated: CASSRSGRKYHEQLF.

Comments on this clonotype: Relative to the germline gene, one junction end is altered; a read error may explain this. V gene TRBV6-5 combines with J gene TRBJ1-1, with no clear D. Germline CDR1 MNHEY, CDR2 SVGAGI. CDR3 length: 13 amino acids. Here the CDR3 reads CDSLRTRGTEAFF. In DNA, the CDR3 is TGTGACAGCTTAAGGACCCGGGGTACTGAAGCTTTCTTT.

V usage is TRBV30 and J usage is TRBJ2-2, with 7 bases that match TRBD1. V shed 6 bases, J shed 7 bases, and the junction held 8 bases outside the gene matches. The germline V gene has CDR1 GTSNPN and CDR2 SVGIG (reference sequence). CDR3 size: 13 residues. The CDR3 is CACQIQGIGELFF. The CDR3 DNA reads TGTGCCTGCCAGATACAGGGGATCGGGGAGCTGTTTTTT.

In the case of this clonotype: A read error may be the cause here, since a much bigger clone is one base away. The chain carries TRBV7-9 and TRBJ2-5; D may be TRBD1 (6 bases). V lost 4 bases and J 5 bases, leaving 14 bases between the germline ends. The CDR3 has 14 amino acids. CDR1 is SEHNR and CDR2 is FQNEAQ in the germline V gene (reference sequence). CDR3 protein: CASSYFTGFETQYF. The CDR3 DNA reads TGTGCCAGCAGCTACTTCACAGGGTTCGAGACCCAGTACTTC.

J is TRBJ2-4 and V is TRBV7-9; tentatively, D is TRBD1 or TRBD2 (6 bases each). The ends were cut back, 1 base at V and 4 bases at J, with 14 bases in the middle. From germline, CDR1 is SEHNR and CDR2 FQNEAQ (reference sequence). The CDR3 runs to 16 residues. The CDR3 nucleotides are TGTGCCAGCAGCTTAGATGGCGGGACAAGAAAAAACATTCAGTACTTC. Translated, it gives CASSLDGGTRKNIQYF.

A remark on this clonotype: Its ends do not fully match the called genes, so a read error is possible. This chain joins TRBV11-2 and TRBJ2-3; weak D call: TRBD2 (5 bases). Germline loops: CDR1 SGHAT, CDR2 FQNNGV. The CDR3 consists of 12 residues. The CDR3 nucleotides read TGTGCCAGTAGCTTAGATCGGGATATGCAGTATTTT. Residues: CASSLDRDMQYF.

This chain connects TRBV28 to TRBJ2-4, with D perhaps assigned TRBD1 or TRBD2 (5 bases each). This CDR3 region has 13 residues. V gave up 7 bases and J gave up 8 bases, with 15 bases separating them. Germline assignment: CDR1 MDHEN and CDR2 SYDVKM. The DNA for the CDR3 is TGTGCCAGCATTCAGGGACGGTGGCACATTCAGTACTTC. Protein product: CASIQGRWHIQYF.

Notes on this clonotype: One end of the junction varies from germline; a read error may be responsible. The chain carries TRBV20-1 and TRBJ1-2; no reliable D call. The CDR3 has 13 amino acids. Germline CDR1 is DFQATT and CDR2 is SNEGSKA (reference sequence). As DNA, the CDR3 is TGCAGTACTAGCGACCCTAGCAGTTATGGCTACACCTTC. Translating it yields CSTSDPSSYGYTF.

For this clonotype: A much more abundant neighbour one base away suggests this may be a read error. This CDR3 is missing its conserved last phenylalanine or tryptophan, likely due to a read error. The chain uses TRBV6-5 and TRBJ2-1; TRBD2 might be the D (6 bases). Germline-derived CDR1 and CDR2 are MNHEY and SVGAGI. CDR3 size: 15 residues. V was clipped by 2 bases and J by 3 bases, with 11 bases between them. The CDR3 loop is CASSYGRDHYNEQFL. CDR3 nucleotides: TGTGCCAGCAGTTACGGGCGGGATCACTACAATGAGCAGTTCTTA.

Concerning this clonotype itself: The junction does not match germline at one end; this may be a read error. CDR3 nucleotides: TGTGCCAGCAGCTTAGACCTTTACATTGAAGCTATCTTT. It specifies CASSLDLYIEAIF. The rearrangement links TRBV11-2 to TRBJ1-1; D unresolved. The CDR3 contains 13 residues. The germline V gene encodes CDR1 SGHAT and CDR2 FQNNGV.

There are a few counts of this clonotype. The J gene is TRBJ2-4, the V gene TRBV6-2 or TRBV6-3; possibly TRBD2 for D (5 bases). This CDR3 contains 17 residues. The germline CDR1 and CDR2 sequences are MNHEY and SVGEGT. V was trimmed by 6 bases and J by 2 bases, leaving 20 bases between them. The DNA for the CDR3 is TGTGCCAGCAGCCCCCAAGCAGCGGACCTAACCAAAAACATTCAGTACTTC. Amino acids: CASSPQAADLTKNIQYF.

Notes on this clonotype: A junction end diverges from the germline sequence, so it may reflect a read error. This chain joins TRBV12-3 or TRBV12-4 and TRBJ2-5, with a tentative D call TRBD2 (5 bases). The CDR3 length is 13 residues. The CDR3 spells CTSSRAGGETQYF. CDR3 bases: TGCACCAGCAGTAGGGCGGGTGGAGAGACCCAGTACTTC.

This sequence joins TRBV12-3 or TRBV12-4 and TRBJ2-3, with D uncertain. The CDR3 has 14 amino acids. Trimming pared 7 bases from V and 2 bases from J, leaving 13 bases between. The CDR3 is CASTPLWNTDTQYF. The CDR3 bases are TGTGCCAGCACTCCCTTATGGAACACAGATACGCAGTATTTT.

The chain carries TRBV7-8 and TRBJ2-7; 8 bases align to TRBD2. CDR1 is SGHVS and CDR2 is FQNEAQ in the germline V gene. V shed 5 bases, J shed 2 bases, and the junction held 11 bases outside the gene matches. The CDR3 has 16 amino acids. CDR3 sequence reads: CASSQGLAGAAYEQYF. In DNA form, the CDR3 reads TGTGCCAGCAGCCAAGGACTAGCAGGAGCCGCCTACGAGCAGTACTTC. Complete variable domain (other parts from reference TRBV7-8 and TRBJ2-7): GAGVSQSPRYKVAKRGQDVALRCDPISGHVSLFWYQQALGQGPEFLTYFQNEAQLDKSGLPSDRFFAERPEGSVSTLKIQRTQQEDSAVYLCASSQGLAGAAYEQYFGPGTRLTVT.

V is TRBV11-2 and J is TRBJ2-1, with D tentatively TRBD1 (5 bases). In germline, CDR1 is SGHAT, CDR2 FQNNGV. The V end was cut by 5 bases, the J end by 5 bases, with 10 bases between. The CDR3 length is 13 residues. Written as DNA, the CDR3 is TGTGCCAGCAGCCTAAGACAGAACAATGAGCAGTTCTTC. Its translation: CASSLRQNNEQFF.